Reported below is one T cell receptor (beta chain). This entry belongs to a study of blood T cell repertoires in COVID-19. Study in general: Some COVID-19 samples were acute and others convalescent; all came from the United States, Italy and Spain. T cells, B-cell-depleted T cells, or PBMCs supplied cDNA or gDNA.

Original processing methods: Quantification of nucleated cells was approximated via reference gene primer amplification. TCRdb's table, derived via immunoSEQ multiplex PCR, lists solely in-frame clones and lacks some. V and J calls and clone size are copied from that table; D and trimming were computed from the DNA. Counted here are roughly 230,000 clones, nearly 90% occurring once; the ten biggest clones make up approximately 2.3%. CDR3 length: 14 amino acids. The germline V gene has CDR1 MGHDK and CDR2 SYGVNS. V shed 3 bases and J shed 5 bases, with 13 bases lying between them. The Seattle site enrolled patients during active infection and followed them longitudinally.

The chain has TRBV25-1 and TRBJ1-2; D possibly corresponds to TRBD1 (5 bases). Sequencing was carried out using peripheral blood. This TCR derives from a woman aged 60-70 years with COVID-19, enrolled during active disease. This CDR3 reads CASSDQTDTYGYTF. CDR3 DNA: TGTGCCAGCAGTGATCAAACGGACACGTATGGCTACACCTTC.